This T cell receptor beta chain was obtained from a study of CD8 T cells in ankylosing spondylitis. Unmatched junction bases numbered 5, after V lost 6 bases and J lost 3 bases. Germline CDR1 reads SNHLY; CDR2 reads FYNNEI. This CDR3 is 15 amino acids long. Study-level results: Disease-associated clones were reportedly significantly overrepresented in matched ankylosing spondylitis synovial fluid. Typical of ankylosing spondylitis blood, it appeared, was a TCR beta motif of eight highly homologous variants. Researchers report that disease-linked clones proved CD8+ and relatively rare in peripheral blood. Prior literature has documented some motif variants in synovial fluid and blood from reactive arthritis.

TCRdb passed the 5' RACE reads through MiXCR, listing each CDR3 protein once. The sample has 300,000 to 350,000 distinct CDR3 sequences, around a tenth seen once. The sample holds many counts of this clonotype. Its matching antigen is unknown. The TCR originated in a female donor with ankylosing spondylitis or in good health (not recorded which). The chain uses TRBV2 and TRBJ1-3; 10 bases map to TRBD1. The sequencing sample was made of blood, either unsorted or a sorted T cell fraction (not recorded which). The CDR3 DNA reads TGTGCCAGCAGCAGACAGGGGGCATTTGGAAACACCATATATTTT. Translated, it gives CASSRQGAFGNTIYF.